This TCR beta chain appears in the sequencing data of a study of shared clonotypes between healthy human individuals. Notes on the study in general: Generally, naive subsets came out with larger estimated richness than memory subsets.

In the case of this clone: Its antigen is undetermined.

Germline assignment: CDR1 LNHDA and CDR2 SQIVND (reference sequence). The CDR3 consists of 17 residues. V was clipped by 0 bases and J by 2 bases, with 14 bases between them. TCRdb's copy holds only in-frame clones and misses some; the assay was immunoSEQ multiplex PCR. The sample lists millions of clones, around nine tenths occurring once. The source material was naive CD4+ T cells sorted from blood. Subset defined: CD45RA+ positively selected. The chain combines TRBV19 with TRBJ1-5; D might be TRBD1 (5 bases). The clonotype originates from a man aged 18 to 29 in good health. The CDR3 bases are TGTGCCAGTAGTATAGATGCTCGAGGGGTCGGCAATCAGCCCCAGCATTTT. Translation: CASSIDARGVGNQPQHF.